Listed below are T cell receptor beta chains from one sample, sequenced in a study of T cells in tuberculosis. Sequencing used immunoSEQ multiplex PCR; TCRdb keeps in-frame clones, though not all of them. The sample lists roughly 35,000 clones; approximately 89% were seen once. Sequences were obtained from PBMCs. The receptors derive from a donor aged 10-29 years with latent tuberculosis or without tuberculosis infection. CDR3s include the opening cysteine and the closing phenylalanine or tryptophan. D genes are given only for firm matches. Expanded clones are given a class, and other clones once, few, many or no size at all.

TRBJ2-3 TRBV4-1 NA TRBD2 CASSRGGVAGTPRDTQYF TGCGCCAGCAGCCGCGGTGGGGTAGCGGGAACCCCGCGGGATACGCAGTATTTT
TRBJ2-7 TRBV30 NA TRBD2 CAFAGGRSSYEQYF TGTGCCTTTGCGGGGGGCCGCAGCTCCTACGAGCAGTACTTC
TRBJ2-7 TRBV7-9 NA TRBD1 CASSLRDSPTYEQYF TGTGCCAGCAGCCTAAGGGACAGTCCCACCTACGAGCAGTACTTC
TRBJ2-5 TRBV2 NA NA CASRKDNALDKETQYF TGTGCCAGCAGGAAGGACAATGCCCTCGACAAGGAAACCCAGTACTTC
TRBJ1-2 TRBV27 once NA CASSLFPYNYGYTF TGTGCCAGCAGTTTATTTCCGTATAACTATGGCTACACCTTC
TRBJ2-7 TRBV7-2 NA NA CASSSTEVVGEEQYF TGTGCCAGCAGCTCAACGGAGGTTGTTGGTGAGGAGCAGTACTTC
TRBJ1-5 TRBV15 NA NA CATSRDGEVNQPQHF TGTGCCACCAGCAGAGATGGGGAGGTTAATCAGCCCCAGCATTTT
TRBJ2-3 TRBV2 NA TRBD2 CASKIGTSGPDTQYF TGTGCCAGCAAAATTGGGACTAGCGGTCCAGATACGCAGTATTTT
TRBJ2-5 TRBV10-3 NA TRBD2 CAISGRSGGAQETQYF TGTGCCATCAGTGGTAGGAGCGGGGGGGCCCAAGAGACCCAGTACTTC
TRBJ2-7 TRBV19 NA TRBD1 CASSIITGQGYEQYF TGTGCCAGTAGTATAATAACGGGACAGGGCTACGAGCAGTACTTC
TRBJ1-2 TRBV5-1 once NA CASSLNPGEITGYTF TGCGCCAGCAGCTTGAATCCGGGAGAGATTACTGGCTACACCTTC
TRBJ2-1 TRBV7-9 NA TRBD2 CASSYGLAGDYNEQFF TGTGCCAGCAGCTACGGACTAGCGGGGGATTACAATGAGCAGTTCTTC
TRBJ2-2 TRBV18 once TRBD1 CASSLQALGQGSSGELFF TGTGCCAGCTCACTGCAGGCCCTGGGACAGGGAAGTTCCGGGGAGCTGTTTTTT
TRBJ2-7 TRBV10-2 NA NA CASSESGSSYEQYF TGCGCCAGCAGTGAGTCCGGGAGCTCCTACGAGCAGTACTTC
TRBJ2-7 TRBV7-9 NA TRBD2 CASSVPSGFNYEQYF TGTGCCAGCAGCGTGCCTAGCGGGTTTAACTACGAGCAGTACTTC
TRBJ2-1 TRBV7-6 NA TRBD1 CASSPGGHEQFF TGTGCCAGCAGCCCAGGGGGCCATGAGCAGTTCTTC
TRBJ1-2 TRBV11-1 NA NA CASSFSREGNYGYTF TGTGCCAGCAGCTTTTCCCGGGAAGGGAACTATGGCTACACCTTC
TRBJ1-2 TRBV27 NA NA CASSPRGYGYTF TGTGCCAGCAGTCCCCGGGGGTATGGCTACACCTTC
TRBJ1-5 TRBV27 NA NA CASRATTGGSNQPQHF TGTGCCAGCAGGGCCACTACGGGGGGTAGCAATCAGCCCCAGCATTTT
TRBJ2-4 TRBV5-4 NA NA CASSLAGSGKNIQYF TGTGCCAGCAGCTTGGCAGGGTCGGGCAAAAACATTCAGTACTTC
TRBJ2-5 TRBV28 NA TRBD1 CASSPAATGGRKTQYF TGTGCCAGCAGCCCCGCAGCGACAGGGGGCAGGAAGACCCAGTACTTC
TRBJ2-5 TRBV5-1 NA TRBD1 CASRAPTGETQYF TGCGCCAGCAGGGCACCGACAGGGGAGACCCAGTACTTC
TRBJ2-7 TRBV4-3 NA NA CASTWGLEAYEQYF TGCGCCAGCACGTGGGGGCTAGAAGCCTACGAGCAGTACTTC
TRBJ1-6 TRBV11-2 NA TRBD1 CASSYRGRNSPLHF TGTGCCAGCAGCTACAGGGGGCGTAATTCACCCCTCCACTTT
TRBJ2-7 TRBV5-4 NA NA CASSPSAGYDEQYF TGTGCCAGCAGCCCTTCGGCGGGGTATGACGAGCAGTACTTC
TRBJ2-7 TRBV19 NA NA CASSAGVAYEQYF TGTGCCAGTAGCGCAGGGGTCGCCTACGAGCAGTACTTC
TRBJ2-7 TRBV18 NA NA CASSPPGHPYEQYF TGTGCCAGCTCACCACCGGGACACCCTTACGAGCAGTACTTC
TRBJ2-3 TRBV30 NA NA CAWPPGRDTDTQYF TGTGCCTGGCCCCCGGGGCGGGACACAGATACGCAGTATTTT
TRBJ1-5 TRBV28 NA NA CASSFSTGQPQHF TGTGCCAGCAGTTTCTCGACAGGACAGCCCCAGCATTTT
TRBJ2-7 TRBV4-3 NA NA CASSQVYNTYEQYF TGCGCCAGCAGCCAAGTATACAATACCTACGAGCAGTACTTC
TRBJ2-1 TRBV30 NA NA CASQSYNEQFF TGTGCCTCTCAGTCCTACAATGAGCAGTTCTTC
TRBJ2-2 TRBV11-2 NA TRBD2 CASSFFEREGRSGELFF TGTGCCAGCAGCTTTTTTGAGCGGGAGGGCCGTAGCGGGGAGCTGTTTTTT
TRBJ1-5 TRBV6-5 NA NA CASSKESLPQHF TGTGCCAGCAGCAAGGAGTCCCTGCCCCAGCATTTT
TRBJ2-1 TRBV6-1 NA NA CASRTGFGEQFF TGTGCCAGCAGGACAGGTTTCGGTGAGCAGTTCTTC
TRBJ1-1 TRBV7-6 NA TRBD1 CASGRQGEYTEAFF TGTGCCAGTGGAAGACAGGGCGAGTACACTGAAGCTTTCTTT
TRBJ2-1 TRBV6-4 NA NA CASSDGGGRWDEQFF TGTGCCAGCAGTGACGGGGGGGGCAGGTGGGATGAGCAGTTCTTC
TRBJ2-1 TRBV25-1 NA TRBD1 CASSVWDRVHNEQFF TGTGCCAGCAGTGTCTGGGACAGGGTCCACAATGAGCAGTTCTTC
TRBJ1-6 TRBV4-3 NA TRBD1 CASSEQGGSPLHF TGCGCCAGCAGCGAACAGGGGGGTTCACCCCTCCACTTT
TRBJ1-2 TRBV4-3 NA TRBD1 CASSPTPGTGTYGYTF TGCGCCAGCAGCCCCACTCCCGGGACAGGGACCTATGGCTACACCTTC
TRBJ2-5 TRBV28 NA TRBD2 CASSFGTSGSRETQYF TGTGCCAGCAGTTTTGGGACTAGCGGGAGTCGGGAGACCCAGTACTTC
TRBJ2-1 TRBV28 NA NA CASSSTGEGNEQFF TGTGCCAGCAGTTCGACGGGAGAAGGGAATGAGCAGTTCTTC
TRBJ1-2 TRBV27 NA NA CASSTYRESYGYTF TGTGCCAGCAGTACCTACAGGGAGTCCTATGGCTACACCTTC
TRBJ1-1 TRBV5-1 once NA CASSLVRGNTEAFF TGCGCCAGCAGCTTGGTTAGGGGAAACACTGAAGCTTTCTTT
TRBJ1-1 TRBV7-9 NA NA CASSPGGNTEAFF TGTGCCAGCAGCCCGGGGGGAAACACTGAAGCTTTCTTT
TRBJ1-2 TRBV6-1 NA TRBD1 CASSVARGRLGGYTF TGTGCCAGCAGTGTCGCCAGGGGGCGGTTGGGTGGCTACACCTTC
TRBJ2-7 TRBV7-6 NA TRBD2 CASRLTSGRLPSSYEQYF TGTGCCAGCAGACTAACTAGCGGGAGGCTTCCCTCCTCCTACGAGCAGTACTTC
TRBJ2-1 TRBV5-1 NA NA CASSLGGGSRPFYNEQFF TGCGCCAGCAGCTTGGGCGGAGGGTCTCGCCCCTTCTACAATGAGCAGTTCTTC
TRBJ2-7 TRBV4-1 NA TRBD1 CASSHGAGTGLSYEQYF TGCGCCAGCAGCCACGGTGCCGGGACAGGCCTCTCCTACGAGCAGTACTTC
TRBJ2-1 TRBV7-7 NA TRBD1 CASSPSSGTGSRDEQFF TGTGCCAGCAGCCCCTCGTCCGGGACAGGGTCTAGGGATGAGCAGTTCTTC
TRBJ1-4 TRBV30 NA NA CAWGQADKLFF TGTGCCTGGGGCCAGGCCGATAAACTGTTTTTT
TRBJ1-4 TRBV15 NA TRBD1 CATSRTGVNEKLFF TGTGCCACCAGCAGAACAGGGGTTAATGAAAAACTGTTTTTT
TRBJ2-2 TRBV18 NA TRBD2 CASSPPGTSGDGELFF TGTGCCAGCTCACCACCGGGGACTAGCGGGGACGGGGAGCTGTTTTTT
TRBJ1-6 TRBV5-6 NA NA CASSLGPRYSPLHF TGTGCCAGCAGCTTGGGGCCCAGGTATTCACCCCTCCACTTT
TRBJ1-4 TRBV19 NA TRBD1 CASSETGGKLFF TGTGCCAGTAGTGAAACAGGGGGAAAACTGTTTTTT
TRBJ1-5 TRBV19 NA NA CASRGDAIGISQPQHF TGTGCCAGTAGAGGGGATGCTATAGGAATAAGTCAGCCCCAGCATTTT
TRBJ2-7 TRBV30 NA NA CASPLEGDEQYF TGTGCCTCCCCGTTAGAGGGAGACGAGCAGTACTTC
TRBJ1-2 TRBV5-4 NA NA CASSSTGVGSGYTF TGTGCCAGCAGCTCTACAGGAGTAGGGTCTGGCTACACCTTC
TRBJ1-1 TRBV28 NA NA CASSSRQGRGGEAFF TGTGCCAGCAGTTCCCGGCAGGGGAGAGGGGGTGAAGCTTTCTTT